The following is a T cell receptor (beta chain) sequence with its context. Its binding antigen is unknown. A read error may produce the germline difference seen at one junction end. This record comes from a study of PD-L1 blockade in urothelial cancer (TCRdb year 2017). Turning to the overall study: Therapy was started in the mid-2010s for all patients, and atezolizumab 1,200 mg was administered intravenously every 3 weeks. About 85% of the 29 patients were males with bladder-origin urothelial cancer, and about 60% of the roughly 29 reported a prior smoking history. Patients had an ECOG performance status of 0 or 1 and had received between 0 and 3 prior chemotherapy regimens. Blood samples were analyzed 3 weeks after the start of treatment (second dose) and 6 weeks after the start of treatment. Blood samples yielded a median of about 150,000 T cells and tens of thousands of unique TCRs, with median clonality roughly 0.084. The study was an exploratory multi-omic analysis of somatic, immune and clinical correlates of response to PD-L1 blockade with atezolizumab in urothelial cancer. TCR sequencing covered pretreatment tumor samples and matched, serially collected peripheral blood taken before and after atezolizumab treatment. Progression-free survival longer than 6 months counted as durable clinical benefit, and TCR features were additionally tested against both progression-free and overall survival. In the same patients who had TCR sequencing, pretreatment tumors also underwent whole exome sequencing and RNA sequencing. Durable clinical benefit was achieved by nine patients and was not achieved by 20 patients. Pretreatment blood TCR-seq was available for fewer than 30 patients, at least one posttreatment blood collection was obtained for 24 patients, and tumor TCR-seq was available for 24 patients. Summary of the overall study and its limitations: Patients with durable benefit showed greater expansion of tumor-associated TCR clones in peripheral blood 3 weeks after starting treatment (n ≈ 21, p = 0.022). Small sample size (n of about 29) and many exploratory analyses mean the results are intended to be hypothesis-generating. A pretreatment peripheral blood TCR clonality below the median was linked to improved progression-free and overall survival.

The CDR3 has 19 amino acids, counting the end cysteine and phenylalanine. The kept DNA is CDR3 alone, 57 bases in frame from the first base. The germline V gene (reference sequence) sets CDR1 to SSHAT and CDR2 to FNYEAQ. Explained via the paper, the time point label denotes: pretreatment peripheral blood. A total of 29 patients with locally advanced or metastatic urothelial carcinoma, treated at Memorial Sloan Kettering on a trial protocol, made up the cohort. Peripheral blood mononuclear cells were collected from each patient pretreatment and during treatment, giving between 1 and 8 total time points per patient. The Qiagen DNeasy Blood extraction kit was used to purify genomic DNA from total PBMCs and tumor samples. PBMCs were collected pretreatment and during treatment, and were isolated and stored as previously described. Synthetic TCR analog templates were spiked into each PCR to estimate absolute template abundance from read counts. The immunoSEQ assay was used to amplify TCRbeta CDR3 regions from genomic DNA with bias-controlled V and J gene primers. Sequencing of rearranged TCRbeta segments was done at approximately 20X coverage. The authors processed their data as follows. Clustering was used to correct sequencing errors, and CDR3s were annotated against IMGT so that V, D and J genes could be assigned. Downstream analyses used only productive TCRbeta rearrangements, leaving out any out-of-frame or stop-codon sequences. To compute clonality, Shannon entropy was normalized by the log of the number of unique productive sequences and then subtracted from one. Clones differing between time points or between blood and tumor were identified using Fisher's exact test with Benjamini-Hochberg correction, with an adjusted p below 0.01 applied as the threshold. TCRdb re-hosts the immuneACCESS table, in-frame sequences only. Its copies lack some clones; in the studies checked, an unresolved V gene accounts for under half of them, and the cause for the rest is not known. Clone size and the V and J calls come from that table; the DNA yielded D and trimming. In this sample the table shows fewer than 60,000 clones, approximately 84% of which occur a single time. The ten largest make up roughly 1.3% of the sample.

The chain links TRBV7-7 with TRBJ2-2, with TRBD2 identical over 10 junction bases. The source is a man aged 45-65 years with urothelial cancer. Here the sequenced sample was PBMCs, taken around atezolizumab (anti-PD-L1) treatment. The CDR3 reads as follows: CASSLGITSGVGDTGELFF. The DNA reads TGTGCTAGCAGCTTAGGCATAACTAGCGGGGTAGGCGACACCGGGGAGCTGTTTTTT. Beyond the CDR3, the reference TRBV7-7 and TRBJ2-2 genes provide the residues; the full variable domain reads: GAGVSQSPRYKVTKRGQDVTLRCDPISSHATLYWYQQALGQGPEFLTYFNYEAQPDKSGLPSDRFSAERPEGSISTLTIQRTEQRDSAMYRCASSLGITSGVGDTGELFFGEGSRLTVL.